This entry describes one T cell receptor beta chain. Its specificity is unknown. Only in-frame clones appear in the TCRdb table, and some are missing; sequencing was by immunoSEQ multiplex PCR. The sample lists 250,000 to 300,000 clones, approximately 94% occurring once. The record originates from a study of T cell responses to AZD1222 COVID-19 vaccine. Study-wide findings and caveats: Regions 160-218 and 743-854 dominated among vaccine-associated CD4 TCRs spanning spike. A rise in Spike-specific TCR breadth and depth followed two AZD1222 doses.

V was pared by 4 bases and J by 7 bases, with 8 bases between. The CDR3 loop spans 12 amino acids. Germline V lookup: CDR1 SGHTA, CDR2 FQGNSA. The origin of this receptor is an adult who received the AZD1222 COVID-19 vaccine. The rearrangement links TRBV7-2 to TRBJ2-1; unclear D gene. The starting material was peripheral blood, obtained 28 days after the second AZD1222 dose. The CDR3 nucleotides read TGTGCCAGCAGCTCCTCCGGAAATGAGCAGTTCTTC. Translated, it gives CASSSSGNEQFF.